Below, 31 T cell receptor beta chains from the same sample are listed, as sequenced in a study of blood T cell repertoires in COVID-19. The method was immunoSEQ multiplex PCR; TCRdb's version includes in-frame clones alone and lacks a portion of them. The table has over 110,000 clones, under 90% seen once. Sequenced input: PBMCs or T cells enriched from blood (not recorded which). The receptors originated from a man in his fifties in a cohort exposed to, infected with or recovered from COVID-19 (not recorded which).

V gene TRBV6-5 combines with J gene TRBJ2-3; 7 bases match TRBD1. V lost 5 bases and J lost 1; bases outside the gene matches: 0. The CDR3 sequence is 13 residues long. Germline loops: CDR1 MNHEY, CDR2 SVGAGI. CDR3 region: CASSQGGTDTQYF. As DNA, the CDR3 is TGTGCCAGCAGTCAGGGGGGCACAGATACGCAGTATTTT.

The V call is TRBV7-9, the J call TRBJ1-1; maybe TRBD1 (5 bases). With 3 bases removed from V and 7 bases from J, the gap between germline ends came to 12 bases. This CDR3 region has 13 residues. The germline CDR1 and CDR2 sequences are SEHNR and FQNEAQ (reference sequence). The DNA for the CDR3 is TGTGCCAGCAGCTTCGATTGGGGCAATGAAGCTTTCTTT. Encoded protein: CASSFDWGNEAFF. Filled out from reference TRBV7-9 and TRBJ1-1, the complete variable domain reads DTGVSQNPRHKITKRGQNVTFRCDPISEHNRLYWYRQTLGQGPEFLTYFQNEAQLEKSRLLSDRFSAERPKGSFSTLEIQRTEQGDSAMYLCASSFDWGNEAFFGQGTRLTVV.

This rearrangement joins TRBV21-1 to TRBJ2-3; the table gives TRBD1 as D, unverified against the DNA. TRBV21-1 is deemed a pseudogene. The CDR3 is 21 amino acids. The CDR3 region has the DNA TGTGCCAGCAGCAAAGGGGGGGACAGGACGCTGGGGTTTTCTAGCACAGATACGCAGTATTTT. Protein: CASSKGGDRTLGFSSTDTQYF.

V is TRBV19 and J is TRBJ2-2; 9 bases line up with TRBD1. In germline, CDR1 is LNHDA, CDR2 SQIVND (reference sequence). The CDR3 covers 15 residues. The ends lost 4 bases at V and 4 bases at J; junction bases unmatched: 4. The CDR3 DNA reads TGTGCCAGTAGTACACAGGGGGCGAGCACCGGGGAGCTGTTTTTT. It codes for CASSTQGASTGELFF. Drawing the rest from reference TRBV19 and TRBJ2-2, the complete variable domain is DGGITQSPKYLFRKEGQNVTLSCEQNLNHDAMYWYRQDPGQGLRLIYYSQIVNDFQKGDIAEGYSVSREKKESFPLTVTSAQKNPTAFYLCASSTQGASTGELFFGEGSRLTVL.

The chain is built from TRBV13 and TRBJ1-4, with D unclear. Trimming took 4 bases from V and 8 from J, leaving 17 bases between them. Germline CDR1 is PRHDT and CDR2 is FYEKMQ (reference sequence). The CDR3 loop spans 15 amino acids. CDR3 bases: TGTGCCAGCAGCTCCGAAGAATATCAGAGGGAAAAACTGTTTTTT. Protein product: CASSSEEYQREKLFF.

Here the CDR3 reads CASSFAQWKQPYGYTF. The CDR3, as DNA: TGTGCCAGCAGCTTCGCGCAGTGGAAACAGCCCTATGGCTACACCTTC. The chain is built from TRBV7-2 and TRBJ1-2; D is unclear. This CDR3 is built from 16 residues. Trimming left V 3 bases short and J 4 bases short, with 18 bases between. CDR1 is SGHTA, CDR2 FQGNSA, per germline.

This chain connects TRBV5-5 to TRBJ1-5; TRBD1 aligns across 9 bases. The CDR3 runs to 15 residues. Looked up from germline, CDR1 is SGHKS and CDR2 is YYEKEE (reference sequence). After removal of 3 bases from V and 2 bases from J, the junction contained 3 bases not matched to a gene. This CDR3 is CASSWGQGGNQPQHF. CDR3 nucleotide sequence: TGTGCCAGCAGCTGGGGACAGGGTGGCAATCAGCCCCAGCATTTT.

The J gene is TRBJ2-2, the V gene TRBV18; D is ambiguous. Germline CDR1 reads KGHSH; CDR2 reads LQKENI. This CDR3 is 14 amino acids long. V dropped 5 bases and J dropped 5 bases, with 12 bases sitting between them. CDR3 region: CASSYEEVTGELFF. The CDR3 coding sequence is TGTGCCAGCTCATATGAGGAAGTGACCGGGGAGCTGTTTTTT.

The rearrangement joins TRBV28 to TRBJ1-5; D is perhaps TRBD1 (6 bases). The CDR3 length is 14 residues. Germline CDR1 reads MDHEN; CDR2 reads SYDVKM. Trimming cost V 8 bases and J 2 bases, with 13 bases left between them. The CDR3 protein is CASGQGNGNQPQHF. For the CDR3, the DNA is TGTGCCAGCGGCCAGGGGAACGGCAATCAGCCCCAGCATTTT.

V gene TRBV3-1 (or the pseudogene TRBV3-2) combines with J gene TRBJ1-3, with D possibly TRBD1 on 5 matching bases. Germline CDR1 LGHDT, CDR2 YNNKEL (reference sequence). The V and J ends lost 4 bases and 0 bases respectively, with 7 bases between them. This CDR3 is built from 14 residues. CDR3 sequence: CASSPGGSGNTIYF. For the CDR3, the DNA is TGTGCCAGCAGCCCGGGGGGCTCTGGAAACACCATATATTTT.

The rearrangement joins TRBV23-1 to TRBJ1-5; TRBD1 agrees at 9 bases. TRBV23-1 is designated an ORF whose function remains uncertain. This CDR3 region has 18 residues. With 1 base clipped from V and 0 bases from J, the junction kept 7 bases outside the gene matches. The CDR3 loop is CASSQWTGALSSNQPQHF. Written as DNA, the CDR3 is TGCGCCAGCAGTCAATGGACAGGGGCCCTCTCTAGCAATCAGCCCCAGCATTTT.

CDR3 in DNA: TGTGCCAGCAGCTTATCTAGCGGGAGGGCGGATACGCAGTATTTT. Protein product: CASSLSSGRADTQYF. V is TRBV7-6 and J is TRBJ2-3; TRBD2 agrees at 12 bases. Per germline, CDR1 SGHVS and CDR2 FNYEAQ. CDR3 size: 15 residues. The J segment lost 6 bases and the V segment lost 2 bases, leaving 3 bases of the junction unmatched.

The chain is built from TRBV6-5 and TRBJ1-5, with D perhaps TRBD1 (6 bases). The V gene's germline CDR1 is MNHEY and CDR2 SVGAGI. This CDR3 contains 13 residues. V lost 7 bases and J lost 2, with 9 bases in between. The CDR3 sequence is CASMGAGNQPQHF. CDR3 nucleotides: TGTGCCAGCATGGGGGCAGGCAATCAGCCCCAGCATTTT.

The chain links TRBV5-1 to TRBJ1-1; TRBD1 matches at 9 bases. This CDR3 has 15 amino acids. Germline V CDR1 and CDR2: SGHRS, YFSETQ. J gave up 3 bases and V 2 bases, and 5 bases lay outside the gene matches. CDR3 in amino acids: CASSLLRQGDTEAFF. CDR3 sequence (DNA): TGCGCCAGCAGCTTACTACGACAGGGGGACACTGAAGCTTTCTTT.

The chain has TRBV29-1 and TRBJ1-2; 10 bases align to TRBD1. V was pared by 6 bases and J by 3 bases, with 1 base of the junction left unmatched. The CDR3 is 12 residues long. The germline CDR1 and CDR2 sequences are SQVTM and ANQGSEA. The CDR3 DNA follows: TGCAGCGTGGACAGGGGGGACTATGGCTACACCTTC. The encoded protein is CSVDRGDYGYTF.

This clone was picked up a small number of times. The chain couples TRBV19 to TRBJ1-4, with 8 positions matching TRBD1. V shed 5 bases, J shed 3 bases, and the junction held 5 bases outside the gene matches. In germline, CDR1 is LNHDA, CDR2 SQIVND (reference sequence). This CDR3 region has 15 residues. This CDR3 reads CASSVSDRANEKLFF. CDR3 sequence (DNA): TGTGCCAGTAGTGTTTCGGACAGGGCTAATGAAAAACTGTTTTTT.

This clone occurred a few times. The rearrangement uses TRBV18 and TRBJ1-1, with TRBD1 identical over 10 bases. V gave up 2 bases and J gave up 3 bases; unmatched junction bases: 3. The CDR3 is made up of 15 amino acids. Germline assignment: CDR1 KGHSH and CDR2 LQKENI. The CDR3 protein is CASSPKDRGYTEAFF. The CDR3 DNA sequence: TGTGCCAGCTCACCAAAGGACAGGGGGTACACTGAAGCTTTCTTT.

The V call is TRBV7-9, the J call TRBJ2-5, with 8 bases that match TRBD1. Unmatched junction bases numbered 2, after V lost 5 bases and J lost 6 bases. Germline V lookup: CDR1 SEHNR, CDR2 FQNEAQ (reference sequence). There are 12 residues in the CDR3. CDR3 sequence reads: CASSDRGQTQYF. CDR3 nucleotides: TGTGCCAGCAGCGACAGGGGACAGACCCAGTACTTC.

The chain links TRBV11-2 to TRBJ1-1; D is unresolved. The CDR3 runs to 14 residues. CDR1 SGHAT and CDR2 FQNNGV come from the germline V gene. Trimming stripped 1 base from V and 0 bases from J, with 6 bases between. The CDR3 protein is CASSLVSVNTEAFF. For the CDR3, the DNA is TGTGCCAGCAGCTTAGTTTCGGTGAACACTGAAGCTTTCTTT.

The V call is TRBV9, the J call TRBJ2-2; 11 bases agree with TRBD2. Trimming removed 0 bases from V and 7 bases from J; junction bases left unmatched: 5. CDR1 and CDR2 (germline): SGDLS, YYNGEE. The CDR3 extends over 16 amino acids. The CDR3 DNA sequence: TGTGCCAGCAGCGTAGGCCTAGCGGGAGGAGGCGGGGAGCTGTTTTTT. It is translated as CASSVGLAGGGGELFF. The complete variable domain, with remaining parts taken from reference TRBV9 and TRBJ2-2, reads DSGVTQTPKHLITATGQRVTLRCSPRSGDLSVYWYQQSLDQGLQFLIQYYNGEERAKGNILERFSAQQFPDLHSELNLSSLELGDSALYFCASSVGLAGGGGELFFGEGSRLTVL.

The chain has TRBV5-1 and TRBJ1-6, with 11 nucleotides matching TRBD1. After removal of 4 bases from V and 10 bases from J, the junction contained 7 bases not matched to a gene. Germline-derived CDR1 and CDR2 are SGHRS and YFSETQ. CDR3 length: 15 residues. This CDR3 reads CASSVGTGGESPLHF. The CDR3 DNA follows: TGCGCCAGCAGCGTCGGGACAGGGGGGGAGTCACCCCTCCACTTT.

Written as DNA, the CDR3 is TGTGCCAGCTGGACGCAGGGGTACTATGGCTACACCTTC. Translated: CASWTQGYYGYTF. V gene TRBV2 combines with J gene TRBJ1-2, with a tentative D call TRBD1 (6 bases). This CDR3 has 13 amino acids. The V and J ends lost 8 bases and 3 bases respectively, with 13 bases between them. The germline CDR1 and CDR2 sequences are SNHLY and FYNNEI.

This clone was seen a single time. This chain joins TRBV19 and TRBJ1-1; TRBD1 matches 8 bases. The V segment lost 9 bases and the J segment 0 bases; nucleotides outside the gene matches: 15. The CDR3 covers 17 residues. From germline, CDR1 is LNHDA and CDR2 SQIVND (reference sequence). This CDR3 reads CASLNSGQGGMNTEAFF. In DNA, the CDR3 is TGTGCCAGCCTTAACTCAGGACAGGGAGGAATGAACACTGAAGCTTTCTTT.

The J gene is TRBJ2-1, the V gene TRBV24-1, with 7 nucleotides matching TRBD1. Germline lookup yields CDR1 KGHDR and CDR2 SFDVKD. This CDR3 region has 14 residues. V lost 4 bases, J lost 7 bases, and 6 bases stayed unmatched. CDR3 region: CATSDLDRDNEQFF. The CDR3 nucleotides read TGTGCCACCAGTGACTTAGACAGGGATAATGAGCAGTTCTTC.

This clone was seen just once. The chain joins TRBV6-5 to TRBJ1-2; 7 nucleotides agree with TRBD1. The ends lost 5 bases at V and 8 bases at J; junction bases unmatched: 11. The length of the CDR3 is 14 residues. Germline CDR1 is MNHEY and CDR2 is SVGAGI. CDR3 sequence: CASSSFPGQLGYTF. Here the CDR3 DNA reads TGTGCCAGCAGTAGCTTTCCGGGACAGCTCGGCTACACCTTC.

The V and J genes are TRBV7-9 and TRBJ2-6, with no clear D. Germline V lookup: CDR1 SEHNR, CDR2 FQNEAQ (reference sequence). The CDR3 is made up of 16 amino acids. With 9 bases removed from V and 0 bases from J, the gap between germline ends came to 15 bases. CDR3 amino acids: CARPSSEISGANVLTF. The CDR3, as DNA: TGTGCCAGGCCGTCCAGCGAGATCTCTGGGGCCAACGTCCTGACTTTC.

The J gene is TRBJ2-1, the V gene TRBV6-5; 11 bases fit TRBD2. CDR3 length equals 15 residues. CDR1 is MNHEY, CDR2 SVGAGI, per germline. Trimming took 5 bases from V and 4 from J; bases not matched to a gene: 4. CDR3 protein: CASSQLAGVYNEQFF. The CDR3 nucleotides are TGTGCCAGCAGTCAACTAGCGGGGGTATACAATGAGCAGTTCTTC.

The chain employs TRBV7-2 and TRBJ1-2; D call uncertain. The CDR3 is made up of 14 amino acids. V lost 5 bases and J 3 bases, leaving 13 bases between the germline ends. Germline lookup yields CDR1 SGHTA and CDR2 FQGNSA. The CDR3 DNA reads TGTGCCAGCAGCCCGCCTCCCGGGTACTATGGCTACACCTTC. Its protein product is CASSPPPGYYGYTF.

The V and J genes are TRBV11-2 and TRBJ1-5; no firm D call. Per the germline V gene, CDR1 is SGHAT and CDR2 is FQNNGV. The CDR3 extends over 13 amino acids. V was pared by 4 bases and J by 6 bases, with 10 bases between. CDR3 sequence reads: CASSWAYGQPQHF. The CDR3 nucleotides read TGTGCCAGCAGCTGGGCTTATGGTCAGCCCCAGCATTTT.

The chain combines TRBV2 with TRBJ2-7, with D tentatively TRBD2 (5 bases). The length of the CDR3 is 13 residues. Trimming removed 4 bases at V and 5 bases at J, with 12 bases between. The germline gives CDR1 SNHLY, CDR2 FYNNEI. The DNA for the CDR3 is TGTGCCAGCAGTGGGAGGACTTCTAACGAGCAGTACTTC. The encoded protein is CASSGRTSNEQYF.

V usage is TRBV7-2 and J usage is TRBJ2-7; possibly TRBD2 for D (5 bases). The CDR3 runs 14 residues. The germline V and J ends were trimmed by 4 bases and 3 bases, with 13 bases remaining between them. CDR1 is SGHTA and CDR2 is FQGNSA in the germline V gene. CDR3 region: CASSSRPRDYEQYF. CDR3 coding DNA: TGTGCCAGCAGCTCCCGTCCCCGGGACTACGAGCAGTACTTC. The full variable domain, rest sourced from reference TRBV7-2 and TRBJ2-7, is GAGVSQSPSNKVTEKGKDVELRCDPISGHTALYWYRQSLGQGLEFLIYFQGNSAPDKSGLPSDRFSAERTGGSVSTLTIQRTQQEDSAVYLCASSSRPRDYEQYFGPGTRLTVT.